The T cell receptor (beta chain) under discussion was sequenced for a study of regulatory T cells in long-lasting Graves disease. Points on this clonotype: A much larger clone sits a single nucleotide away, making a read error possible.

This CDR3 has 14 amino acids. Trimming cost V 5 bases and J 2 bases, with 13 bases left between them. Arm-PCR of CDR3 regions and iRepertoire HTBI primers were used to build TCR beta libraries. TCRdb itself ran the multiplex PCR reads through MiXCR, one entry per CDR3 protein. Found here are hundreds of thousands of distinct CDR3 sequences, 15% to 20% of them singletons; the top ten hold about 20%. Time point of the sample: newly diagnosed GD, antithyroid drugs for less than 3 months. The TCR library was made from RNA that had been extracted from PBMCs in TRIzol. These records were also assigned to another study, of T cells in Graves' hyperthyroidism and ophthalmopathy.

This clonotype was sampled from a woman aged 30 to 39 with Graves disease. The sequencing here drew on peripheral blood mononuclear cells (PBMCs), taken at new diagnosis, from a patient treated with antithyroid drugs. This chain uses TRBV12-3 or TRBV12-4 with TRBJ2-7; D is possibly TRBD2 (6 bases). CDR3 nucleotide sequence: TGTGCCAGCAGTCGGGGGATCCAGCCCTACGAGCAGTACTTC. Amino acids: CASSRGIQPYEQYF.